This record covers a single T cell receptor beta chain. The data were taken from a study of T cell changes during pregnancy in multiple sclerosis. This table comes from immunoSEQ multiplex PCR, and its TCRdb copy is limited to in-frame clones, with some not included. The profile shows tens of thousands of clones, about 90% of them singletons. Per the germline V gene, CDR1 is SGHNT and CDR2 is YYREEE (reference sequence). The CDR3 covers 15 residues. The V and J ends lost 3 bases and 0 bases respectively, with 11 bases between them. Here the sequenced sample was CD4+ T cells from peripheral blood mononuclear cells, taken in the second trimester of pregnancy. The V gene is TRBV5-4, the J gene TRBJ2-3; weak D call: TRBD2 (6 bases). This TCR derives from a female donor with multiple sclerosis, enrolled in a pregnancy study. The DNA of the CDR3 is TGTGCCAGCAGCTCCCGGACTAAAAGCACAGATACGCAGTATTTT. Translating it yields CASSSRTKSTDTQYF.